The clone carrying this T cell receptor beta chain was picked up many times. The data stem from a study of neurological immune-mediated disorders. Study-level background: Of around 35 multiple sclerosis patients, around 30 were relapsing-remitting and 3 secondary progressive.

Trimming took 3 bases from V and 2 from J, leaving 14 bases between them. This CDR3 is 15 amino acids long. Germline CDR1 SGHRS, CDR2 YFSETQ. cDNA was made by 5'RACE with 10-nucleotide random UMIs. A single record per CDR3 protein comes from TCRdb applying MiXCR to the 5' RACE reads. The sample yields approximately 52,000 distinct CDR3 sequences, approximately 3.3% seen once. The chain is built from TRBV5-1 and TRBJ1-2; weak D call: TRBD1 (6 bases). Specimen: PBMCs. This sequence was found in a man in his forties with multiple sclerosis. DNA for the CDR3: TGCGCCAGCAGCTACACAGGGACGTTCAACTATGGCTACACCTTC. This sequence encodes CASSYTGTFNYGYTF.